These T cell receptor beta chains were read from a single sample in a study of low-dose radiotherapy and immunotherapy resistance in tumors. Using its own MiXCR run on the reads, TCRdb lists one record per CDR3 protein. The sample carries approximately 45,000 distinct CDR3 sequences, about 25% recorded once. The sequenced sample was PBMCs, obtained after low-dose radiotherapy plus immunotherapy. Receptors originate from a male donor with prostate cancer. CDR3s leave out the opening cysteine and the closing phenylalanine or tryptophan.

>12|TRBV15
ATSRKQGAGELF
>12|TRBV10-3
AIREAGNTYEQY
>12|TRBV5-1
ASSVGTTSDIQY
>12|TRBV5-6
ASSLDRGTYEQY
>9|TRBV27
ASSTYNEQF
>11|TRBV12-3/TRBV12-4
ASSLQGYEKLF
>16|TRBV13
ASSSGTSGSPGTGELF
>17|TRBV5-1
ASSSAGGGVSSGANVLT
>10|TRBV7-8
ASSSTGPEQF
>13|TRBV20-1
SAPGRDRGGGEQF
>14|TRBV20-1
SAPPGAIPGSTEAF
>16|TRBV7-3
ASSLTGGAGSGANVLT
>17|TRBV25-1
ASSEYSGRGLSSYNEQF
>14|TRBV5-6
ASSRGTGDSTDTQY
>18|TRBV6-2/TRBV6-3
ASSYLLAGGPPREKNTQY
>10|TRBV27
ASNYPSDEQF
>10|TRBV6-8
ASRLGTGELF
>12|TRBV2
ASSEGQGAETQY
>11|TRBV7-9
ASSPDNSETQY
>13|TRBV7-8
ASSLVRTGEYEQY
>10|TRBV27
ASSPPTGDQY
>11|TRBV27
ASSYGSNQPQH
>13|TRBV28
ASSSSWLAKNIQY
>15|TRBV27
ASSSGVGDYRAQPQH
>13|TRBV5-4
ASRPGGAGDSPLH
>11|TRBV28
ASTEPRGGKAF
>11|TRBV7-9
ASSLETRNEQF
>14|TRBV14
ASSHRRGYGNEKLF
>12|TRBV9
ASSVGGSNEKLF
>14|TRBV5-1
ASRFIAGGSYNEQF
>13|TRBV5-1
ASSSDGVGNQPQH
>13|TRBV7-2
ASSHISGIIYEQY
>15|TRBV5-6
ASSPVGGQHRQETQY
>12|TRBV19
ATGGGATTDTQY
>12|TRBV11-2
ASSYNTYSYEQY
>13|TRBV5-8
ASSSGQGTTDTQY
>13|TRBV28
ASSPQAGGKNIQY
>11|TRBV6-2/TRBV6-3
ASCQGEPNEQF
>14|TRBV19
ASSMRTSGYQETQY
>11|TRBV5-6
ASSPRTVYEQY
>13|TRBV2
ASKYKNLDGKKAF
>13|TRBV5-1
ASSTGREGYNEQF
>10|TRBV10-3
AISGRSETQY
>13|TRBV19
ASKAAGGQKDTQY
>14|TRBV28
ASSSPGVGTGNTIY
>12|TRBV20-1
SARDYLYKETQY
>13|TRBV3-1
ASSQGFSGTGELF
>9|TRBV29-1
SVGEGDTQY
>15|TRBV10-3
AISESLSGTAAGELF
>14|TRBV12-3/TRBV12-4
ASSLMVGPQHYEQY
>11|TRBV5-1
ASKKGSNEKLF
>12|TRBV3-1
ASSRLRESYEQY
>11|TRBV27
ASRRAGRYEQY
>11|TRBV7-6
ASSHGIAPPQY
>14|TRBV9
ASSVLGVGLTDTQY
>13|TRBV29-1
SVDTPGSKYNEQF
>15|TRBV19
ASSPGGALRSNQPQH
>17|TRBV11-1
ASSFAASGRAGPYNEQF
>12|TRBV5-1
ASSLVLGAVEQY
>13|TRBV5-1
ASSQLAGGYNEQF